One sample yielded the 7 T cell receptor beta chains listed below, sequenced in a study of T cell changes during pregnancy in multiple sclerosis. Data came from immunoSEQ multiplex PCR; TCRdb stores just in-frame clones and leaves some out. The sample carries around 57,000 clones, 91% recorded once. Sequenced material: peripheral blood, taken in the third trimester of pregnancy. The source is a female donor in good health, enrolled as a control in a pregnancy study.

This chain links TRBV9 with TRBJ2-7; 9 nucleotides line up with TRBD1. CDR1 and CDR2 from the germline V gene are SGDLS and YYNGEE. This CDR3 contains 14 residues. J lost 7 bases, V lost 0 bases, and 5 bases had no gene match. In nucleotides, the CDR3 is TGTGCCAGCAGCGTAGAACAGGGGGCTGATGAGCAGTACTTC. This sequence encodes CASSVEQGADEQYF.

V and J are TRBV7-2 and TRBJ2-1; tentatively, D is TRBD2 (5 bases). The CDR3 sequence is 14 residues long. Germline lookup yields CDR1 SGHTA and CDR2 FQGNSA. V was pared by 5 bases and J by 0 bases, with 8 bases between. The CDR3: CASSQGSSYNEQFF. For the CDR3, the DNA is TGTGCCAGCAGCCAAGGGAGCTCCTACAATGAGCAGTTCTTC.

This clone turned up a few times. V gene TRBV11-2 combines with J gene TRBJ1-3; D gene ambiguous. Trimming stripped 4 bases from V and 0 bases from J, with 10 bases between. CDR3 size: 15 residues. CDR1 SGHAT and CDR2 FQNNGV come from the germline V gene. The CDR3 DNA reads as TGTGCCAGCAGCTCCACGATCGGCTCTGGAAACACCATATATTTT. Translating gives CASSSTIGSGNTIYF.

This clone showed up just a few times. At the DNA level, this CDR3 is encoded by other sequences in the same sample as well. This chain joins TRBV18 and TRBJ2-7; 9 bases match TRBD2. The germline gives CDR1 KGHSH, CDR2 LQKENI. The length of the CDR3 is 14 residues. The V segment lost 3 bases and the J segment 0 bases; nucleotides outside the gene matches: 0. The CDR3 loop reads CASSPSGSSYEQYF. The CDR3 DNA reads TGTGCCAGCTCACCTAGCGGGAGCTCCTACGAGCAGTACTTC.

The CDR3 loop is CASGRGYEQYF. CDR3 nucleotide sequence: TGTGCCAGCGGACGGGGCTACGAGCAGTACTTC. The gene calls are TRBV6-1 and TRBJ2-7; D is perhaps TRBD2 (5 bases). CDR3 length: 11 residues. Trimming took 8 bases from V and 3 from J, leaving 8 bases between them. Looked up from germline, CDR1 is MNHNS and CDR2 is SASEGT.

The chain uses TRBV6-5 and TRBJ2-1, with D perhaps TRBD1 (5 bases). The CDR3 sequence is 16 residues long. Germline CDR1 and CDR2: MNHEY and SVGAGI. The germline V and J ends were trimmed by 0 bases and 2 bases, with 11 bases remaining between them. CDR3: CASSYSAGMPYNEQFF. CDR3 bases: TGTGCCAGCAGTTACTCGGCAGGGATGCCCTACAATGAGCAGTTCTTC.

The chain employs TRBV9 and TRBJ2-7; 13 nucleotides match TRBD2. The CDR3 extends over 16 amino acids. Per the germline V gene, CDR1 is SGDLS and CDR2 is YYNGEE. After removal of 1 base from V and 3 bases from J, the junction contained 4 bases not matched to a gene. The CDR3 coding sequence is TGTGCCAGCAGCGTAAGACTAGCGGGAGGAAGCTACGAGCAGTACTTC. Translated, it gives CASSVRLAGGSYEQYF.